These T cell receptor beta chains were read from a single sample in a study of blood T cell repertoires in COVID-19. The data were produced by immunoSEQ multiplex PCR, yet TCRdb's version contains in-frame clones alone and is incomplete. The sample lists approximately 200,000 clones, roughly 76% occurring once. The source material was peripheral blood. The source of these receptors is a human donor in a cohort sampled during active COVID-19. CDR3s include the opening cysteine and the closing phenylalanine or tryptophan. Fields, in order: V gene, D gene, clone size, J gene, CDR3 length, CDR3 DNA, CDR3 protein. The D gene is left open where the match is weak. The size of a clone is reported for some rows only, either as once, few or many, or as a class for expanded clones.

v_gene: TRBV7-3
d_gene: -
abundance: -
j_gene: TRBJ2-2
len: 14
CDR3nt: TGTGCCAGCAGCTTAGCGGGAACGGCCGGGGAGCTGTTTTTT
CDR3aa: CASSLAGTAGELFF

v_gene: TRBV27
d_gene: TRBD2
abundance: -
j_gene: TRBJ2-7
len: 14
CDR3nt: TGTGCCAGCAGTTCCGGGACTAGCGGGTACGAGCAGTACTTC
CDR3aa: CASSSGTSGYEQYF

v_gene: TRBV30
d_gene: -
abundance: -
j_gene: TRBJ2-7
len: 14
CDR3nt: TGTGCCTGGAGTGTACTGGGCCTCGCCTACGAGCAGTACTTC
CDR3aa: CAWSVLGLAYEQYF

v_gene: TRBV11-1
d_gene: TRBD2
abundance: -
j_gene: TRBJ2-1
len: 15
CDR3nt: TGTGCCAGCAGCTTAGGAGCGGGAGGGGATGATGAGCAGTTCTTC
CDR3aa: CASSLGAGGDDEQFF

v_gene: TRBV7-8
d_gene: TRBD1
abundance: -
j_gene: TRBJ2-7
len: 15
CDR3nt: TGTGCCAGCAGCTTGAATCGGGACAGGGCTTACGAGCAGTACTTC
CDR3aa: CASSLNRDRAYEQYF

v_gene: TRBV30
d_gene: -
abundance: once
j_gene: TRBJ2-7
len: 12
CDR3nt: TGTGCCTGGAGTTTCGGGGGTTCCGAGCAGTACTTC
CDR3aa: CAWSFGGSEQYF

v_gene: TRBV10-3
d_gene: TRBD1
abundance: -
j_gene: TRBJ2-7
len: 13
CDR3nt: TGTGCCATCAAACGGGACAGCTCCTACGAGCAGTACTTC
CDR3aa: CAIKRDSSYEQYF

v_gene: TRBV5-6
d_gene: -
abundance: few
j_gene: TRBJ1-1
len: 14
CDR3nt: TGTGCCAGCAGCCTTCGGGGGGTGAACACTGAAGCTTTCTTT
CDR3aa: CASSLRGVNTEAFF

v_gene: TRBV29-1
d_gene: TRBD1
abundance: -
j_gene: TRBJ1-1
len: 12
CDR3nt: TGCAGCGTGGGGACAGGGGGCACTGAAGCTTTCTTT
CDR3aa: CSVGTGGTEAFF

v_gene: TRBV7-2
d_gene: TRBD2
abundance: -
j_gene: TRBJ2-7
len: 15
CDR3nt: TGTGCCAGCAGCCTAAGGGCTAGCGGAGACTACGAGCAGTACTTC
CDR3aa: CASSLRASGDYEQYF

v_gene: TRBV6-5
d_gene: TRBD1
abundance: -
j_gene: TRBJ2-7
len: 13
CDR3nt: TGTGCCAGCAGGTGGGGACAGGACTACGAGCAGTACTTC
CDR3aa: CASRWGQDYEQYF

v_gene: TRBV27
d_gene: TRBD1
abundance: many
j_gene: TRBJ2-7
len: 16
CDR3nt: TGTGCCAGCAGTTCATGGGACAGGGTGTTCTCCTACGAGCAGTACTTC
CDR3aa: CASSSWDRVFSYEQYF

v_gene: TRBV27
d_gene: TRBD1
abundance: -
j_gene: TRBJ1-1
len: 16
CDR3nt: TGTGCCAGCAGTCGAAAAACTGGACAGGGTGGTACTGAAGCTTTCTTT
CDR3aa: CASSRKTGQGGTEAFF

v_gene: TRBV6-2/TRBV6-3
d_gene: -
abundance: -
j_gene: TRBJ2-7
len: 14
CDR3nt: TGTGCCAGCAGTTACAGTCGAGGGGGCTACGAGCAGTACTTC
CDR3aa: CASSYSRGGYEQYF

v_gene: TRBV5-5
d_gene: TRBD1
abundance: -
j_gene: TRBJ2-7
len: 14
CDR3nt: TGTGCCAGCAGCTTGGGGACAGGGCTTTACGAGCAGTACTTC
CDR3aa: CASSLGTGLYEQYF

v_gene: TRBV7-9
d_gene: -
abundance: -
j_gene: TRBJ1-5
len: 15
CDR3nt: TGTGCCAGCAGCCCCTCGGGGGGATCAAATCAGCCCCAGCATTTT
CDR3aa: CASSPSGGSNQPQHF

v_gene: TRBV29-1
d_gene: TRBD1
abundance: -
j_gene: TRBJ1-1
len: 10
CDR3nt: TGCAGCGTTGACAGGGGGGATGCTTTCTTT
CDR3aa: CSVDRGDAFF

v_gene: TRBV6-5
d_gene: -
abundance: -
j_gene: TRBJ1-6
len: 13
CDR3nt: TGTGCCAGCAGTTATGCAGGGAACTCACCCCTCCACTTT
CDR3aa: CASSYAGNSPLHF

v_gene: TRBV28
d_gene: -
abundance: -
j_gene: TRBJ1-1
len: 17
CDR3nt: TGTGCCAGCAGTTTAGTCCAGGGGCGCTTGATGAACACTGAAGCTTTCTTT
CDR3aa: CASSLVQGRLMNTEAFF

v_gene: TRBV7-9
d_gene: -
abundance: -
j_gene: TRBJ2-6
len: 17
CDR3nt: TGTGCCAGCAGCTTACTTGACCCGGGATGGGTCTCCAACGTCCTGACTTTC
CDR3aa: CASSLLDPGWVSNVLTF

v_gene: TRBV19
d_gene: -
abundance: -
j_gene: TRBJ1-6
len: 14
CDR3nt: TGTGCCAGTAGTATCGGCGGGAATAATTCACCCCTCCACTTT
CDR3aa: CASSIGGNNSPLHF

v_gene: TRBV2
d_gene: TRBD1
abundance: -
j_gene: TRBJ1-5
len: 15
CDR3nt: TGTGCCAGCACCGGTCGGACAGGCCCTAATCAGCCCCAGCATTTT
CDR3aa: CASTGRTGPNQPQHF

v_gene: TRBV14
d_gene: -
abundance: -
j_gene: TRBJ1-2
len: 14
CDR3nt: TGTGCCAGCAGCCAGAATACAGGGTGGCGAGGCTACACCTTC
CDR3aa: CASSQNTGWRGYTF

v_gene: TRBV5-1
d_gene: TRBD2
abundance: -
j_gene: TRBJ2-5
len: 15
CDR3nt: TGCGCCAGCAGCGCAGGGACTAGCTTTGTCAAGACCCAGTACTTC
CDR3aa: CASSAGTSFVKTQYF

v_gene: TRBV5-1
d_gene: -
abundance: once
j_gene: TRBJ1-4
len: 16
CDR3nt: TGCGCCAGCAGCTTTTTATCAGGGGCCTTTAATGAAAAACTGTTTTTT
CDR3aa: CASSFLSGAFNEKLFF

v_gene: TRBV20-1
d_gene: TRBD2
abundance: -
j_gene: TRBJ2-1
len: 16
CDR3nt: TGCAGTGCTAGTGGGGCTAGCGGGAGTTCAGGCAATGAGCAGTTCTTC
CDR3aa: CSASGASGSSGNEQFF

v_gene: TRBV20-1
d_gene: -
abundance: -
j_gene: TRBJ2-6
len: 15
CDR3nt: TGCAGTGCTACTGACACCGGCGGCGGGGCCAACGTCCTGACTTTC
CDR3aa: CSATDTGGGANVLTF

v_gene: TRBV4-3
d_gene: TRBD2
abundance: -
j_gene: TRBJ2-1
len: 16
CDR3nt: TGCGCCAGCAGCCAGTGGACTAGCGGGAGAAGGAATGAGCAGTTCTTC
CDR3aa: CASSQWTSGRRNEQFF

v_gene: TRBV7-9
d_gene: TRBD2
abundance: -
j_gene: TRBJ2-7
len: 14
CDR3nt: TGTGCCAGCAGGGGACTAGCGGGAAGCGGCGAGCAGTACTTC
CDR3aa: CASRGLAGSGEQYF

v_gene: TRBV29-1
d_gene: TRBD1
abundance: -
j_gene: TRBJ2-7
len: 15
CDR3nt: TGCAGCGTTCACCGCACCGGGACAGGGAATGGCGAGCAGTACTTC
CDR3aa: CSVHRTGTGNGEQYF

v_gene: TRBV7-9
d_gene: TRBD2
abundance: -
j_gene: TRBJ2-5
len: 16
CDR3nt: TGTGCCAGCAGCTCCTTAGCGGGGGAGTACCAAGAGACCCAGTACTTC
CDR3aa: CASSSLAGEYQETQYF

v_gene: TRBV6-6
d_gene: -
abundance: -
j_gene: TRBJ2-7
len: 11
CDR3nt: TGTGCCAGCACCCGGTTTGGCGAGCAGTACTTC
CDR3aa: CASTRFGEQYF

v_gene: TRBV28
d_gene: -
abundance: -
j_gene: TRBJ2-7
len: 14
CDR3nt: TGTGCCAGCAGTTTCCCAGGGAAGGAATACGAGCAGTACTTC
CDR3aa: CASSFPGKEYEQYF

v_gene: TRBV12-3/TRBV12-4
d_gene: -
abundance: -
j_gene: TRBJ2-7
len: 11
CDR3nt: TGTGCCAGCAGTTTAGGGCACGAGCAGTACTTC
CDR3aa: CASSLGHEQYF

v_gene: TRBV5-1
d_gene: TRBD1
abundance: -
j_gene: TRBJ2-2
len: 17
CDR3nt: TGCGCCAGCAGCTTGGCTGGGACAGGGGGCACCACCGGGGAGCTGTTTTTT
CDR3aa: CASSLAGTGGTTGELFF

v_gene: TRBV7-4
d_gene: TRBD1
abundance: -
j_gene: TRBJ2-1
len: 16
CDR3nt: TGTGCCAGCAGCTCCCCGGGACAGGGGTCATGCAATGAGCAGTTCTTC
CDR3aa: CASSSPGQGSCNEQFF

v_gene: TRBV30
d_gene: TRBD1
abundance: -
j_gene: TRBJ1-2
len: 13
CDR3nt: TGTGCCTGGACCCCGACCTCCACAGGGGGGGCGATCTTC
CDR3aa: CAWTPTSTGGAIF